Shown below are 20 T cell receptor beta chains from a single sample sequenced in a study of T cell responses to AZD1222 COVID-19 vaccine. Data came from immunoSEQ multiplex PCR; TCRdb stores just in-frame clones and leaves some out. The sample carries approximately 92,000 clones, 70% to 90% recorded once. Sample: peripheral blood, taken on day 0 of AZD1222 vaccination. These receptors were taken from an adult in good health.

CDR3 region: CASSLFSGSNQPQHF. The CDR3 DNA reads as TGTGCCAGCAGCTTATTCTCTGGTAGCAATCAGCCCCAGCATTTT. The chain links TRBV11-2 to TRBJ1-5; no clear D gene. Germline-derived CDR1 and CDR2 are SGHAT and FQNNGV. V was cut by 2 bases and J by 0 bases, with 8 bases left in between. The CDR3 is 15 amino acids.

This rearrangement joins TRBV6-2 or TRBV6-3 to TRBJ2-7, with 7 bases aligning to TRBD2. CDR1 is MNHEY and CDR2 is SVGEGT in the germline V gene. V shed 0 bases, J shed 0 bases, and the junction held 2 bases outside the gene matches. The CDR3 is 15 residues long. The CDR3 reads CASSYSAGSSYEQYF. CDR3 nucleotide sequence: TGTGCCAGCAGTTACTCAGCGGGGAGCTCCTACGAGCAGTACTTC.

J is TRBJ1-2 and V is TRBV7-8, with 8 bases identical to TRBD1. The junction had 6 bases not matched to a gene; V was cut back by 4 bases and J by 8 bases. Germline V CDR1 and CDR2: SGHVS, FQNEAQ. This CDR3 has 13 residues. Written as DNA, the CDR3 is TGTGCCAGCAGCTCACGGACAGGGAGAGGCTACACCTTC. This encodes CASSSRTGRGYTF.

The chain has TRBV2 and TRBJ1-1; D is unclear. V was pared by 7 bases and J by 0 bases, with 9 bases between. Germline values: CDR1 SNHLY, CDR2 FYNNEI. The length of the CDR3 is 13 residues. CDR3 region: CASKTRLNTEAFF. Written as DNA, the CDR3 is TGTGCCAGCAAAACAAGATTGAACACTGAAGCTTTCTTT.

As regards this clone: A much larger clone sits a single nucleotide away, making a read error possible. The chain has TRBV6-5 and TRBJ1-1, with 10 bases fitting TRBD1. In germline, CDR1 is MNHEY, CDR2 SVGAGI. V lost 4 bases and J lost 3; bases outside the gene matches: 8. The CDR3 sequence is 16 residues long. CDR3 sequence reads: CASSSTSGTGDTEAFF. The DNA of the CDR3 is TGTGCCAGCAGTTCGACCTCCGGGACAGGGGACACTGAAGCTTTCTTT.

This chain connects TRBV19 to TRBJ1-2; 9 positions agree with TRBD1. The V and J ends lost 5 bases and 3 bases, in that order; junction bases with no gene match: 4. Germline CDR1 LNHDA, CDR2 SQIVND (reference sequence). The CDR3 spans 14 residues. In DNA, the CDR3 is TGTGCCAGTAGTCGTGACAGGGGGGACTATGGCTACACCTTC. Protein product: CASSRDRGDYGYTF.

This clone was seen a single time. The chain links TRBV18 to TRBJ1-5; 7 bases agree with TRBD1. This CDR3 is 14 amino acids long. The germline CDR1 and CDR2 sequences are KGHSH and LQKENI. V dropped 5 bases and J dropped 10; count of bases not matched to a gene: 11. CDR3 amino acids: CASSTDRVKTPQHF. The CDR3 coding sequence is TGTGCCAGCTCAACAGACAGGGTCAAGACCCCCCAGCATTTT.

This clone showed up just a few times. The rearrangement uses TRBV6-5 and TRBJ2-2; TRBD1 or TRBD2 may be the D gene (5 bases each). This CDR3 is 15 amino acids long. Germline values: CDR1 MNHEY, CDR2 SVGAGI. Trimming pared 7 bases from V and 1 base from J, leaving 13 bases between. CDR3 in DNA: TGTGCCAGCACTTGGGCAGGGAGGAACACCGGGGAGCTGTTTTTT. Protein product: CASTWAGRNTGELFF.

The chain carries TRBV5-6 and TRBJ2-7; D is ambiguous. V was pared by 0 bases and J by 3 bases, with 13 bases between. Germline CDR1 SGHDT, CDR2 YYEEEE. This CDR3 has 15 residues. CDR3 DNA: TGTGCCAGCAGCTTGGCGCGCAGACACCTCTACGAGCAGTACTTC. Its translation is CASSLARRHLYEQYF.

The V gene is TRBV3-1 (or the pseudogene TRBV3-2), the J gene TRBJ1-4; 9 bases fit TRBD1. The CDR3 loop spans 16 amino acids. V shed 4 bases, J shed 8 bases, and the junction held 11 bases outside the gene matches. Germline CDR1 reads LGHDT; CDR2 reads YNNKEL (reference sequence). CDR3 loop: CASSLSTGTGFEKLFF. CDR3 nucleotides: TGTGCCAGCAGCCTTTCAACCGGGACAGGGTTCGAAAAACTGTTTTTT.

The chain couples TRBV19 to TRBJ1-6; TRBD1 agrees at 8 bases. Germline loops: CDR1 LNHDA, CDR2 SQIVND (reference sequence). CDR3 length: 14 residues. V gave up 8 bases and J gave up 7 bases; unmatched junction bases: 7. CDR3 in DNA: TGTGCCAGTGGTTCAGGGGGCCTCAATTCACCCCTCCACTTT. Amino acids: CASGSGGLNSPLHF.

The V call is TRBV6-5, the J call TRBJ1-1; 7 positions agree with TRBD1. The junction had 7 bases not matched to a gene; V was cut back by 0 bases and J by 6 bases. This CDR3 is 15 amino acids long. In germline, CDR1 is MNHEY, CDR2 SVGAGI. CDR3 loop: CASSYSRQGDAEAFF. In DNA, the CDR3 is TGTGCCAGCAGTTACTCGAGACAGGGTGACGCTGAAGCTTTCTTT.

This chain connects TRBV6-1 to TRBJ2-1; 10 bases are shared with TRBD2. V dropped 4 bases and J dropped 2; count of bases not matched to a gene: 2. The CDR3 contains 15 residues. The V gene's germline CDR1 is MNHNS and CDR2 SASEGT. The CDR3 region has the DNA TGTGCCAGCAGTGTAGCGGGGGGTCCCTACAATGAGCAGTTCTTC. This encodes CASSVAGGPYNEQFF.

The chain combines TRBV5-5 with TRBJ2-5, with TRBD1 identical over 7 bases. Germline assignment: CDR1 SGHKS and CDR2 YYEKEE (reference sequence). V was pared by 4 bases and J by 0 bases, with 9 bases of the junction left unmatched. This CDR3 comprises 16 residues. The CDR3 nucleotides are TGTGCCAGCAGCCTGTGGGGACAGCGTAACCAAGAGACCCAGTACTTC. Its translation: CASSLWGQRNQETQYF.

J is TRBJ2-7 and V is TRBV11-2; D gene uncertain. This CDR3 comprises 14 residues. The V and J ends lost 3 bases and 2 bases respectively, with 11 bases between them. Germline V CDR1 and CDR2: SGHAT, FQNNGV. In DNA, the CDR3 is TGTGCCAGCAGCTTCTCCAGACCGGCCTACGAGCAGTACTTC. The encoded protein is CASSFSRPAYEQYF.

This chain joins TRBV28 and TRBJ2-7; 7 bases are shared with TRBD1. This CDR3 comprises 12 residues. Germline V gene data show CDR1 as MDHEN and CDR2 as SYDVKM. The J segment lost 5 bases and the V segment lost 11 bases, leaving 9 bases of the junction unmatched. This CDR3 reads CAETGVLDEQYF. CDR3 DNA: TGTGCCGAAACAGGGGTCTTGGACGAGCAGTACTTC.

Only a few counts were recorded for this clone. The CDR3 DNA sequence: TGTGCCAGCAGTGATACCCCCCCTCAGCCCCAGCATTTT. Encoded protein: CASSDTPPQPQHF. The chain is built from TRBV6-1 and TRBJ1-5; no clear D. V lost 3 bases and J 6 bases, leaving 9 bases between the germline ends. CDR3 length: 13 residues. CDR1 and CDR2 (germline): MNHNS, SASEGT.

This clone was seen more than once but under ten times. The chain couples TRBV5-1 to TRBJ2-7, with 8 bases fitting TRBD1. The CDR3 spans 14 residues. The germline V gene encodes CDR1 SGHRS and CDR2 YFSETQ. Unmatched junction bases numbered 7, after V lost 4 bases and J lost 4 bases. In nucleotides, the CDR3 is TGCGCCAGCAGCGTATCAGGGGGCACTTACGAGCAGTACTTC. This codes for CASSVSGGTYEQYF. Looking up the rest from reference TRBV5-1 and TRBJ2-7 gives the full variable domain: KAGVTQTPRYLIKTRGQQVTLSCSPISGHRSVSWYQQTPGQGLQFLFEYFSETQRNKGNFPGRFSGRQFSNSRSEMNVSTLELGDSALYLCASSVSGGTYEQYFGPGTRLTVT.

This clone came up a few times. This chain connects TRBV9 to TRBJ1-2; weak D call: TRBD1 (5 bases). CDR1 and CDR2 (germline): SGDLS, YYNGEE. The V end lost 3 bases, the J end lost 4 bases, and 19 bases lay between the germline ends. The CDR3 extends over 16 amino acids. CDR3 nucleotide sequence: TGTGCCAGCAGCGGATCGAGTCGAGGACATGTCTATGGCTACACCTTC. Translation gives CASSGSSRGHVYGYTF.

The V gene is TRBV29-1, the J gene TRBJ2-7, with 10 bases that match TRBD1. The CDR3 covers 12 residues. Germline assignment: CDR1 SQVTM and CDR2 ANQGSEA. V gave up 7 bases and J gave up 3 bases; unmatched junction bases: 3. CDR3 DNA sequence: TGCAGCGCAAGGACAGGGGGCTACGAGCAGTACTTC. Protein product: CSARTGGYEQYF.